This T cell receptor beta chain appears in the sequencing data of a study of Graves' ophthalmopathy and Graves' hyperthyroidism. Findings and limits, study-wide: A model of 13 signatures distinguished ophthalmopathy from stable hyperthyroidism at roughly 87% sensitivity and roughly 82% specificity.

This clonotype was detected only once. The target antigen is unknown. One junction end does not reproduce the germline sequence, and a read error may be involved. The CDR3 consists of 16 residues. From germline, CDR1 is SGDLS and CDR2 YYNGEE. RNA transcripts were the template, and TCR beta CDR3 regions were amplified from them. RT-PCR in the first round used HTBI primers; a second-round multiplex PCR followed. TCRdb re-called the multiplex PCR reads through MiXCR, storing one row per CDR3 protein. The sample lists around 600,000 distinct CDR3 sequences; roughly 39% were seen once. This sequence was found in an adult man with Graves' ophthalmopathy. The sample consisted of peripheral blood. This chain connects TRBV9 to TRBJ2-7; 10 bases are a match to TRBD2. This CDR3 reads CASSVVASGSLYVQYF. The CDR3 DNA reads TGTGCCAGCAGCGTAGTAGCTAGCGGGAGTTTGTACGTGCAGTACTTC.